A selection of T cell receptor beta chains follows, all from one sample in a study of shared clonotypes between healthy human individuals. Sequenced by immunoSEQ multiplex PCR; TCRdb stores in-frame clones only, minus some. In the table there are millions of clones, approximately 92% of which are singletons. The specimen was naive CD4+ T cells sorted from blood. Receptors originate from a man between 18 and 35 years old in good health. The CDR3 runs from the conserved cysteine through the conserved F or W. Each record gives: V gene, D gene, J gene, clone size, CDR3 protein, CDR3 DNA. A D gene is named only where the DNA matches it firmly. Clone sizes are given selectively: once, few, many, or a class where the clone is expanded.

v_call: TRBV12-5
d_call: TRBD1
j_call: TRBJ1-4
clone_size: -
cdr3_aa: CASGPRSIGDKTGSRGKLFF
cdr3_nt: TGTGCTAGTGGTCCCCGCTCAATCGGAGATAAGACAGGGAGCAGAGGAAAACTGTTTTTT

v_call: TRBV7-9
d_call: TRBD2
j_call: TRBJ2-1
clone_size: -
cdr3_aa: CASSLRGLAGWDEQFF
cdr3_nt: TGTGCCAGCAGCTTACGGGGACTAGCGGGATGGGATGAGCAGTTCTTC

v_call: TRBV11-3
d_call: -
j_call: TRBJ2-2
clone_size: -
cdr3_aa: CASSLDEFGELFF
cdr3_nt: TGTGCCAGCAGCTTAGATGAGTTCGGGGAGCTGTTTTTT

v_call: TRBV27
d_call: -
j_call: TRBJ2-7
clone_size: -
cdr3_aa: CASEKTRGSYEQYF
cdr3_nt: TGTGCCAGCGAAAAAACGAGGGGGTCCTACGAGCAGTACTTC

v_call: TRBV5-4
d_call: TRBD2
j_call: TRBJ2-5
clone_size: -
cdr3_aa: CASSLRLAGGPSPPETQYF
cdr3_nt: TGTGCCAGCAGCCTCCGACTAGCGGGAGGGCCGAGTCCCCCTGAGACCCAGTACTTC

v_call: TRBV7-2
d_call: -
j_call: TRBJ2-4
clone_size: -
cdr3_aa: CASSWDIQKNIQYF
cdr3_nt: TGTGCCAGCAGCTGGGACATTCAGAAAAACATTCAGTACTTC

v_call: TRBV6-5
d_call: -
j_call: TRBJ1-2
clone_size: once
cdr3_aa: CASSYSVGQTYGYTF
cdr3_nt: TGTGCCAGCAGTTACTCTGTCGGGCAGACTTATGGCTACACCTTC

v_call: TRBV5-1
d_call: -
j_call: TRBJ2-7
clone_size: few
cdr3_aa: CASSLVGRAYSYEQYF
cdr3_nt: TGCGCCAGCAGCTTGGTGGGCAGGGCGTACTCCTACGAGCAGTACTTC

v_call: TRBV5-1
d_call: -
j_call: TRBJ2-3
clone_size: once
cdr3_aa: CASSLVPLADTQYF
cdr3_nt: TGCGCCAGCAGCTTGGTTCCTCTTGCAGATACGCAGTATTTT

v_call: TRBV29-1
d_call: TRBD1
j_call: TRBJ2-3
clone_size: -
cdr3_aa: CSVLTRTGVDTQYF
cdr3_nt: TGCAGCGTCCTTACTAGGACAGGGGTAGATACGCAGTATTTT

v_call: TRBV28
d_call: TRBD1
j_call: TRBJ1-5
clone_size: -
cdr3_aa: CASSLPGQALSNQPQHF
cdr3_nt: TGTGCCAGCAGTTTGCCGGGACAGGCCCTTAGCAATCAGCCCCAGCATTTT

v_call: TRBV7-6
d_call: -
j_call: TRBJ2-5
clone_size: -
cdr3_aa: CASSFDTIQETQYF
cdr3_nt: TGTGCCAGCAGCTTCGACACAATCCAAGAGACCCAGTACTTC

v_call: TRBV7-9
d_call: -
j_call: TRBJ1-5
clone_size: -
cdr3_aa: CASSLGGWGPQHF
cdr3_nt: TGTGCCAGCAGCTTAGGGGGGTGGGGGCCCCAGCATTTT

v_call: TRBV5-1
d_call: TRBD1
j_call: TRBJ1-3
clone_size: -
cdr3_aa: CASSPEQGAMSSGNTIYF
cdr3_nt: TGCGCCAGCAGCCCAGAACAGGGGGCGATGAGCTCTGGAAACACCATATATTTT

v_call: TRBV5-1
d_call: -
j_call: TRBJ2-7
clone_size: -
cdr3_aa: CASSAGHPEEQYF
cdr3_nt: TGCGCCAGCAGCGCAGGACACCCGGAGGAGCAGTACTTC

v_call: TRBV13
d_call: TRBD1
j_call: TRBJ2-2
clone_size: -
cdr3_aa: CASSARGLGGELFF
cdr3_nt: TGTGCCAGCAGCGCGAGGGGGCTTGGCGGGGAGCTGTTTTTT

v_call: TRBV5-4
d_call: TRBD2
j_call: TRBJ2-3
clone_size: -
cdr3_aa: CASIPVAGSDTQYF
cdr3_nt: TGTGCCAGCATTCCCGTAGCGGGGAGCGATACGCAGTATTTT

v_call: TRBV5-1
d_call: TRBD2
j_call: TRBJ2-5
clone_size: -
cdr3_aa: CASSLGLADQETQYF
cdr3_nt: TGCGCCAGCAGCTTGGGACTAGCGGACCAAGAGACCCAGTACTTC

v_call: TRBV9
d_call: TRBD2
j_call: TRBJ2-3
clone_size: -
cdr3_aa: CASSVRTSGSTDTQYF
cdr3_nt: TGTGCCAGCAGCGTCCGGACTAGCGGTAGCACAGATACGCAGTATTTT

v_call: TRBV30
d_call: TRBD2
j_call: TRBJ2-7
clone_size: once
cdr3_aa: CAWSARNRRRGLEAGEDEQYF
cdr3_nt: TGTGCCTGGAGTGCCAGGAACCGGAGACGTGGGCTCGAAGCGGGGGAGGACGAGCAGTACTTC

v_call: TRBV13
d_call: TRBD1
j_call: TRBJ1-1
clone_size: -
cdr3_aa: CASSPGQGTRTEAFF
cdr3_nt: TGTGCCAGCAGCCCTGGACAGGGGACCAGGACTGAAGCTTTCTTT

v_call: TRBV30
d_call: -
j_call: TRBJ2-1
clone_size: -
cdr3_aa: CAWMTKTQIGTYNEQFF
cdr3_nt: TGTGCCTGGATGACCAAAACCCAAATAGGGACCTACAATGAGCAGTTCTTC

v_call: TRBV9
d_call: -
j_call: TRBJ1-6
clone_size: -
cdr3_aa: CASSVGEGGMSAPLHF
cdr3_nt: TGTGCCAGCAGCGTAGGGGAGGGGGGTATGAGTGCACCCCTCCACTTT

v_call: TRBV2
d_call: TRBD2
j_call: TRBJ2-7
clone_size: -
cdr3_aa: CASSTSGRFNEQYF
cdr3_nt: TGTGCCAGCAGTACTAGCGGGAGATTCAACGAGCAGTACTTC

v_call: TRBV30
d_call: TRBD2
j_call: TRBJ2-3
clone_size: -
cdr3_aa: CAWSVRLGGDPGTDTQYF
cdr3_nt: TGTGCCTGGAGTGTACGTCTCGGGGGGGACCCAGGCACAGATACGCAGTATTTT

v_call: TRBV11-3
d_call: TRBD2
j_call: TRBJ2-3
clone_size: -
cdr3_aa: CASSLGDYSTDTQYF
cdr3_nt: TGTGCCAGCAGCTTAGGGGACTATAGCACAGATACGCAGTATTTT

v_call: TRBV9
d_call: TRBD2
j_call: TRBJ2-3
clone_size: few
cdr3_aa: CASSQSGKYPDTQYF
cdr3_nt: TGTGCCAGCAGCCAAAGCGGGAAGTATCCGGATACGCAGTATTTT

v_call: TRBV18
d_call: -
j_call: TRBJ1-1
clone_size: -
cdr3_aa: CASSPRSTEAFF
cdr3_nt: TGTGCCAGCTCACCCCGTTCCACTGAAGCTTTCTTT

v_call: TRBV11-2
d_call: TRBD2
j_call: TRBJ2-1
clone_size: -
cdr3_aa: CASSLAGGNEQFF
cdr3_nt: TGTGCCAGCAGCTTAGCCGGGGGGAATGAGCAGTTCTTC

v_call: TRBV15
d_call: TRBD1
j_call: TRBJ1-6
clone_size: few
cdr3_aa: CATSRPGRTSGGMGNSPLHF
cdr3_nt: TGTGCCACCAGCAGACCGGGGAGGACCTCAGGGGGCATGGGTAATTCACCCCTCCACTTT

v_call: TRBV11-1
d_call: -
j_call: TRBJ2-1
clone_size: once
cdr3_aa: CASSLGSGDGEQFF
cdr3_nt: TGTGCCAGCAGCTTAGGTTCGGGGGACGGTGAGCAGTTCTTC

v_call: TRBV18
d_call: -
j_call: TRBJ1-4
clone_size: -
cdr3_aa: CASSPLGEGEKLFF
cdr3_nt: TGTGCCAGCTCACCACTAGGGGAAGGTGAAAAACTGTTTTTT

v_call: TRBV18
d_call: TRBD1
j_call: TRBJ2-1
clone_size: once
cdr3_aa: CASSSQGQGAYEQFF
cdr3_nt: TGTGCCAGCTCGAGCCAGGGACAGGGGGCATATGAGCAGTTCTTC

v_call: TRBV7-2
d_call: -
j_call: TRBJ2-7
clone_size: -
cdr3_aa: CASSLRMLGRQRGGNEQYF
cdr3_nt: TGTGCCAGCAGCTTAAGGATGTTAGGTCGGCAACGAGGGGGGAATGAGCAGTACTTC

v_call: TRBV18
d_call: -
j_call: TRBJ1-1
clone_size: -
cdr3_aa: CASSPSGQNTEAFF
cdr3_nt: TGTGCCAGCTCACCGAGTGGGCAGAATACTGAAGCTTTCTTT

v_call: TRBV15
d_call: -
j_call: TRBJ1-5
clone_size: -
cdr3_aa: CATSRELGGNQPQHF
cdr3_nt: TGTGCCACCAGCAGAGAGCTAGGCGGCAATCAGCCCCAGCATTTT

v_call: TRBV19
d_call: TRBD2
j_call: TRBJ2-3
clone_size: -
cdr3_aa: CASSLPTSGVTDTQYF
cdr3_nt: TGTGCCAGTAGTCTCCCGACTAGCGGGGTCACAGATACGCAGTATTTT

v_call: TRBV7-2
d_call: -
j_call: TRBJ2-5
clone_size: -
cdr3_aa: CASSPGGYQETQYF
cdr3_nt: TGTGCCAGCAGCCCGGGGGGCTACCAAGAGACCCAGTACTTC